The clone carrying this T cell receptor (beta chain) was counted a few times. The study amplified TCR beta CDR3 regions using RNA transcripts. RT-PCR was first run with HTBI primers, then multiplex PCR in a second round. TCRdb re-called the multiplex PCR reads through MiXCR, storing one row per CDR3 protein. Among a few hundred thousand distinct CDR3 sequences listed, about 35% were seen once. These data originate in a study of Graves' ophthalmopathy and Graves' hyperthyroidism. Germline V lookup: CDR1 SGHVS, CDR2 FQNEAQ. CDR3 length: 17 amino acids. The junction had 11 bases not matched to a gene; V was cut back by 5 bases and J by 1 base. Clinical symptoms and serum thyroxine were used for diagnosis; TRAb, thyroid ultrasound and orbital computed tomography were also relied on.

The chain has TRBV7-8 and TRBJ2-7; 10 bases are shared with TRBD1. The material sequenced was peripheral blood or thyroid tissue (not recorded which). The TCR was taken from an adult man with Graves' hyperthyroidism. The CDR3 region has the DNA TGTGCCAGCAGCCAGGCGACAGGGGGCGTTGGGTCCTACGAGCAGTACTTC. Residues: CASSQATGGVGSYEQYF.